Below, 27 T cell receptor beta chains from the same sample are listed, as sequenced in a study of blood T cell repertoires in COVID-19. Method: immunoSEQ multiplex PCR; TCRdb's copy keeps in-frame clones and lacks some. The sample includes 250,000 to 300,000 clones, 81% of them seen just once. Specimen: peripheral blood. The receptors here all came from a woman aged 60-75 years with active or convalescent COVID-19.

The chain has TRBV10-1 and TRBJ1-1; D call uncertain. This CDR3 spans 19 amino acids. V was cut by 11 bases and J by 0 bases, with 31 bases left in between. Germline V gives CDR1 WNHNN, CDR2 SYGVQD (reference sequence). The CDR3 loop reads CASGEQTRSGIRMNTEAFF. In nucleotides, the CDR3 is TGCGCCTCTGGGGAGCAAACCCGGAGTGGTATCCGGATGAACACTGAAGCTTTCTTT.

This sequence joins TRBV6-5 and TRBJ1-2; D is ambiguous. This CDR3 has 15 amino acids. Trimming removed 6 bases at V and 0 bases at J, with 14 bases between. Germline lookup yields CDR1 MNHEY and CDR2 SVGAGI. The CDR3 spells CASSSIGLPNYGYTF. CDR3 bases: TGTGCCAGCAGCAGTATTGGACTTCCTAACTATGGCTACACCTTC.

The chain joins TRBV10-3 to TRBJ1-4, with 8 bases matching TRBD1. Per germline, CDR1 ENHRY and CDR2 SYGVKD. After removal of 5 bases from V and 4 bases from J, the junction contained 3 bases not matched to a gene. CDR3 length equals 14 residues. The CDR3 nucleotides read TGTGCCATCAGTCAGACAGGGGTTAATGAAAAACTGTTTTTT. Translating it yields CAISQTGVNEKLFF.

The chain carries TRBV5-6 and TRBJ1-1, with TRBD1 matching over 7 bases. The CDR3 covers 17 residues. Trimming took 0 bases from V and 3 from J; bases not matched to a gene: 11. Per germline, CDR1 SGHDT and CDR2 YYEEEE. CDR3 region: CASSLARSIGGYTEAFF. The CDR3 nucleotides read TGTGCCAGCAGCTTGGCCCGGAGTATAGGGGGCTACACTGAAGCTTTCTTT.

This chain links TRBV15 with TRBJ1-3; TRBD1 agrees at 8 bases. Per germline, CDR1 LNHNV and CDR2 YYDKDF (reference sequence). Trimming cost V 2 bases and J 4 bases; bases outside gene matches: 4. The CDR3 has 15 residues. CDR3 in amino acids: CATSRSQGAGNTIYF. In DNA form, the CDR3 reads TGTGCCACCAGCAGATCTCAGGGGGCCGGAAACACCATATATTTT. Looking up the rest from reference TRBV15 and TRBJ1-3 gives the full variable domain: DAMVIQNPRYQVTQFGKPVTLSCSQTLNHNVMYWYQQKSSQAPKLLFHYYDKDFNNEADTPDNFQSRRPNTSFCFLDIRSPGLGDTAMYLCATSRSQGAGNTIYFGEGSWLTVV.

The CDR3 bases are TGTGCCAGCACTCCGGGACAGGGGTATAATTCACCCCTCCACTTT. It translates to CASTPGQGYNSPLHF. The chain carries TRBV2 and TRBJ1-6; 10 bases line up with TRBD1. J was trimmed by 4 bases and V by 7 bases; bases with no gene match: 4. The CDR3 spans 15 residues. Germline V gene data show CDR1 as SNHLY and CDR2 as FYNNEI.

The rearrangement joins TRBV5-1 to TRBJ2-3, with 12 bases matching TRBD2. V shed 0 bases and J 0 bases; nucleotides not matched to a gene: 8. The CDR3 spans 19 residues. Germline V gives CDR1 SGHRS, CDR2 YFSETQ. In DNA form, the CDR3 reads TGCGCCAGCAGCTTGGGAAGCGGACTAGCGGGGAGTAGCACAGATACGCAGTATTTT. Translation gives CASSLGSGLAGSSTDTQYF.

This sequence joins TRBV7-9 and TRBJ2-7, with 7 bases lining up with TRBD2. The V and J ends lost 2 bases and 1 base, in that order; junction bases with no gene match: 2. The germline CDR1 and CDR2 sequences are SEHNR and FQNEAQ (reference sequence). CDR3 length: 14 residues. The CDR3 nucleotides are TGTGCCAGCAGCTTAATCGGGGGGTCCTACGAGCAGTACTTC. Translated: CASSLIGGSYEQYF.

Of note for this clone: Additional DNA sequences in this sample encode the identical CDR3. The chain employs TRBV27 and TRBJ1-1; 9 bases are shared with TRBD1. CDR3 length equals 13 residues. CDR1 is MNHEY, CDR2 SMNVEV, per germline (reference sequence). The V segment lost 6 bases and the J segment 4 bases; nucleotides outside the gene matches: 3. DNA of the CDR3: TGTGCCAGCAGCCCGACAGGGGGCACTGAAGCTTTCTTT. Its protein product is CASSPTGGTEAFF.

The rearrangement links TRBV19 to TRBJ1-5; 9 bases map to TRBD1. This CDR3 comprises 14 residues. V trimming: 5 bases; J trimming: 6 bases; junction bases outside the gene matches: 5. Germline-derived CDR1 and CDR2 are LNHDA and SQIVND (reference sequence). The CDR3 loop is CASSWDREFQPQHF. As DNA, the CDR3 is TGTGCCAGTAGTTGGGACAGGGAATTTCAGCCCCAGCATTTT.

The rearrangement links TRBV5-5 to TRBJ1-5; TRBD1 aligns across 7 bases. Germline values: CDR1 SGHKS, CDR2 YYEKEE (reference sequence). This CDR3 region has 15 residues. V gave up 4 bases and J gave up 4 bases; unmatched junction bases: 8. In DNA, the CDR3 is TGTGCCAGCAGCCCTCTCCGGGACAGAAATCAGCCCCAGCATTTT. As protein: CASSPLRDRNQPQHF.

The chain recombines TRBV6-5 with TRBJ1-3; D unresolved. This CDR3 contains 10 residues. CDR1 and CDR2 (germline): MNHEY, SVGAGI. The V end lost 8 bases, the J end lost 4 bases, and 3 bases lay between the germline ends. The CDR3 sequence: CASLGNTIYF. CDR3 bases: TGTGCCAGCCTGGGAAACACCATATATTTT.

V gene TRBV9 combines with J gene TRBJ2-3; 11 bases match TRBD2. Germline CDR1 SGDLS, CDR2 YYNGEE. The CDR3 is 16 amino acids. Trimming at V came to 4 bases and at J to 5 bases, leaving 9 bases not matched to a gene. For the CDR3, the DNA is TGTGCCAGCAGCATACTTAGCGGGGGGGCGGGAGATACGCAGTATTTT. It yields the protein CASSILSGGAGDTQYF.

The chain joins TRBV29-1 to TRBJ1-2; D is possibly TRBD1 (5 bases). The ends were cut back, 7 bases at V and 4 bases at J, with 22 bases in the middle. Germline V gives CDR1 SQVTM, CDR2 ANQGSEA. The CDR3 length is 15 residues. The CDR3 DNA reads as TGCAGCGGCTTTGGGGCCGCCCCCTCGGGCTATGGCTACACCTTC. Translating gives CSGFGAAPSGYGYTF.

The gene calls are TRBV5-1 and TRBJ2-7, with 10 bases fitting TRBD2. The V gene end was trimmed by 0 bases and the J gene end by 1 base; junction bases not matched to a gene: 1. Germline V gene sequence: CDR1 SGHRS, CDR2 YFSETQ. The CDR3 covers 15 residues. The CDR3 region is CASSLEAGGSYEQYF. The CDR3 DNA sequence: TGCGCCAGCAGCTTGGAAGCGGGGGGGTCCTACGAGCAGTACTTC.

In its sample, this clone was seen once. This chain connects TRBV6-4 to TRBJ1-2, with 10 bases lining up with TRBD1. With 4 bases clipped from V and 4 bases from J, the junction kept 6 bases outside the gene matches. The CDR3 spans 15 residues. Germline CDR1 and CDR2: MRHNA and SNTAGT. Here the CDR3 DNA reads TGTGCCAGCAGTGCGACAGGGGGCGGCCTCTATGGCTACACCTTC. Translated, it gives CASSATGGGLYGYTF.

The chain is built from TRBV2 and TRBJ1-1, with 7 bases matching TRBD1. V trimming: 6 bases; J trimming: 5 bases; junction bases outside the gene matches: 12. The germline gives CDR1 SNHLY, CDR2 FYNNEI. This CDR3 region has 15 residues. The CDR3 nucleotides are TGTGCCAGCAGGCAGCCGTGGGACAGCCTAACTGAAGCTTTCTTT. Translation: CASRQPWDSLTEAFF.

This clone showed up just a few times. The chain is built from TRBV5-1 and TRBJ1-6; 8 bases map to TRBD1. The CDR3 is 16 residues long. V lost 4 bases and J lost 7; bases outside the gene matches: 10. Germline V gene sequence: CDR1 SGHRS, CDR2 YFSETQ. CDR3 residues: CASSPGQGLTNSPLHF. In nucleotides, the CDR3 is TGCGCCAGCAGCCCCGGACAGGGCTTGACGAATTCACCCCTCCACTTT.

The gene calls are TRBV19 and TRBJ2-7; D is possibly TRBD1 (6 bases). The germline CDR1 and CDR2 sequences are LNHDA and SQIVND (reference sequence). The CDR3 covers 14 residues. V lost 5 bases, J lost 2 bases, and 13 bases lay in between. The DNA of the CDR3 is TGTGCCAGTAGTTCGTACAGGGACCCCTACGAGCAGTACTTC. As protein: CASSSYRDPYEQYF.

This chain connects TRBV6-5 to TRBJ1-2; 9 nucleotides line up with TRBD1. V was pared by 7 bases and J by 6 bases, with 9 bases of the junction left unmatched. Germline V gene data show CDR1 as MNHEY and CDR2 as SVGAGI. This CDR3 is built from 14 residues. In DNA form, the CDR3 reads TGTGCCAGCAAGCTGGACAGGGGAGTAAATGGCTACACCTTC. Protein: CASKLDRGVNGYTF.

This clone was seen just once. This chain uses TRBV19 with TRBJ2-5, with D possibly matching TRBD2 (5 bases). The V gene's germline CDR1 is LNHDA and CDR2 SQIVND (reference sequence). This CDR3 spans 15 amino acids. V lost 5 bases to trimming and J lost 1 base, with 14 bases between them. The CDR3 region has the DNA TGTGCCAGTAGTTCCCGGACTGTACTCCAAGAGACCCAGTACTTC. Its translation: CASSSRTVLQETQYF.

The chain has TRBV11-2 and TRBJ1-2, with D possibly matching TRBD1 (6 bases). This CDR3 region has 15 residues. Deletions cut 5 bases from V and 7 bases from J, with 20 bases between. Germline V CDR1 and CDR2: SGHAT, FQNNGV. Here the CDR3 reads CASSGTRGRPPGYTF. CDR3 bases: TGTGCCAGCAGCGGCACCAGGGGTCGCCCCCCTGGCTACACCTTC.

The sample holds one count of this clone. This sequence joins TRBV19 and TRBJ1-1; D is undetermined. The CDR3 extends over 16 amino acids. Trimming removed 9 bases from V and 2 bases from J, with 22 bases in between. CDR1 and CDR2 from the germline V gene are LNHDA and SQIVND (reference sequence). The CDR3 here is CASKPRTVLNNTEAFF. CDR3 DNA sequence: TGTGCCAGCAAGCCCAGGACTGTACTTAACAACACTGAAGCTTTCTTT.

The chain recombines TRBV6-2 or TRBV6-3 with TRBJ2-1, with D maybe TRBD2 (5 bases). The CDR3 totals 16 residues. V shed 2 bases and J shed 3 bases, with 14 bases lying between them. Germline V lookup: CDR1 MNHEY, CDR2 SVGEGT. CDR3 residues: CASSYHRERGYNEQFF. CDR3 nucleotide sequence: TGTGCCAGCAGTTACCACCGGGAACGGGGCTACAATGAGCAGTTCTTC.

This chain uses TRBV2 with TRBJ2-5; 8 bases map to TRBD1. CDR1 is SNHLY, CDR2 FYNNEI, per germline. The length of the CDR3 is 16 residues. V lost 0 bases to trimming and J lost 5 bases; unmatched junction nucleotides: 8. CDR3 sequence: CASSEARAGGTETQYF. CDR3 nucleotide sequence: TGTGCCAGCAGTGAAGCGCGGGCAGGGGGCACGGAGACCCAGTACTTC.

The rearrangement uses TRBV7-2 and TRBJ2-2, with 11 bases fitting TRBD2. With V trimmed by 2 bases and J by 7 bases, 12 bases remained unmatched. Germline assignment: CDR1 SGHTA and CDR2 FQGNSA. The CDR3 contains 18 residues. CDR3 nucleotides: TGTGCCAGCAGCTTACGGCGGCTAGCGGGGGGAAAAATCGGGGAGCTGTTTTTT. This gives the protein CASSLRRLAGGKIGELFF.

Here the CDR3 reads CASGQDSGTIYEQYF. The CDR3 DNA sequence: TGTGCCAGCGGCCAAGATAGCGGGACAATCTACGAGCAGTACTTC. The V gene is TRBV6-1, the J gene TRBJ2-7; TRBD2 aligns across 8 bases. Germline CDR1 and CDR2: MNHNS and SASEGT. The CDR3 covers 15 residues. The V and J ends lost 8 bases and 3 bases, in that order; junction bases with no gene match: 12.